The 32 T cell receptor beta chains listed next were all sequenced from one sample in a study of PD-L1 blockade in urothelial cancer. The time point here: peripheral blood 6 weeks after treatment start. TCRdb's copy holds only in-frame clones and misses some; the assay was immunoSEQ multiplex PCR. The repertoire consists of 45,000 to 50,000 clones, with around 80% occurring once and the leading ten covering 8.8%. The sample consisted of PBMCs, taken around atezolizumab (anti-PD-L1) treatment. Receptors were obtained from a man in his 70s with urothelial cancer.

The genes are TRBV7-9 and TRBJ2-2; D unclear. The CDR3 is 15 residues long. V dropped 6 bases and J dropped 1 base, with 12 bases sitting between them. Germline CDR1 SEHNR, CDR2 FQNEAQ (reference sequence). Here the CDR3 DNA reads TGTGCCAGCAGTGAGGTCGGAAAGAACACCGGGGAGCTGTTTTTT. This codes for CASSEVGKNTGELFF.

V and J are TRBV5-4 and TRBJ2-3, with 7 bases that match TRBD2. After removal of 0 bases from V and 2 bases from J, the junction contained 3 bases not matched to a gene. CDR1 is SGHNT, CDR2 YYREEE, per germline (reference sequence). The CDR3 covers 15 residues. The CDR3 DNA reads TGTGCCAGCAGCTTGGCTAGCGGCGTCACAGATACGCAGTATTTT. It specifies CASSLASGVTDTQYF.

This chain uses TRBV19 with TRBJ2-1; 8 positions match TRBD1. Germline CDR1 reads LNHDA; CDR2 reads SQIVND (reference sequence). The J segment lost 6 bases and the V segment lost 5 bases, leaving 12 bases of the junction unmatched. The CDR3 contains 16 residues. CDR3 DNA: TGTGCCAGTAGTGATCCGGGACAGGCCTCGAGCAATGAGCAGTTCTTC. This codes for CASSDPGQASSNEQFF.

V is TRBV5-1 and J is TRBJ2-5, with no clear D. Germline V gene data show CDR1 as SGHRS and CDR2 as YFSETQ. Trimming pared 0 bases from V and 4 bases from J, leaving 10 bases between. The CDR3 totals 14 residues. For the CDR3, the DNA is TGCGCCAGCAGCTTGGGCCAGAGAGGAGAGACCCAGTACTTC. This translates into CASSLGQRGETQYF.

The V gene is TRBV2, the J gene TRBJ2-1, with a possible D match to TRBD1 (5 bases). Trimming took 6 bases from V and 0 from J, leaving 15 bases between them. The V gene's germline CDR1 is SNHLY and CDR2 FYNNEI. The CDR3 totals 16 residues. CDR3 protein: CASRVRQRSSYNEQFF. DNA for the CDR3: TGTGCCAGCAGGGTTAGACAGAGAAGCTCCTACAATGAGCAGTTCTTC.

The chain joins TRBV5-1 to TRBJ2-5, with 10 positions matching TRBD1. With 3 bases clipped from V and 4 bases from J, the junction kept 0 bases outside the gene matches. Germline CDR1 and CDR2: SGHRS and YFSETQ. This CDR3 has 13 residues. The CDR3: CASSWTGGETQYF. The CDR3 DNA reads TGCGCCAGCAGCTGGACAGGGGGAGAGACCCAGTACTTC. Based on the CDR3 plus reference TRBV5-1 and TRBJ2-5, the full variable domain is KAGVTQTPRYLIKTRGQQVTLSCSPISGHRSVSWYQQTPGQGLQFLFEYFSETQRNKGNFPGRFSGRQFSNSRSEMNVSTLELGDSALYLCASSWTGGETQYFGPGTRLLVL.

This chain uses TRBV2 with TRBJ2-2, with TRBD2 matching over 9 bases. V gave up 7 bases and J gave up 5 bases; unmatched junction bases: 8. This CDR3 is 15 amino acids long. CDR1 is SNHLY, CDR2 FYNNEI, per germline. The CDR3 is CASMLAGGRTGELFF. The CDR3 nucleotides are TGTGCCAGCATGTTGGCGGGAGGGCGGACCGGGGAGCTGTTTTTT.

This rearrangement joins TRBV6-6 to TRBJ1-5, with D possibly TRBD1 on 6 matching bases. CDR3 length equals 12 residues. Trimming pared 7 bases from V and 7 bases from J, leaving 11 bases between. Germline V gene data show CDR1 as MNHNY and CDR2 as SVGAGI (reference sequence). CDR3 amino acids: CASTRGEQPQHF. CDR3 DNA sequence: TGTGCCAGCACCAGGGGTGAGCAGCCCCAGCATTTT.

This clone is medium-sized by share. This chain joins TRBV7-3 and TRBJ2-1; tentatively, D is TRBD2 (5 bases). V was shortened by 6 bases and J by 9 bases, with 27 bases between the two germline ends. Germline CDR1 reads SGHTA; CDR2 reads FQGTGA. CDR3 size: 17 residues. CDR3 sequence (DNA): TGTGCCAGCAGTCCCAAGTCCCCCGGGTTGCGAGGGATTGAGCAGTTCTTC. It is translated as CASSPKSPGLRGIEQFF.

Written as DNA, the CDR3 is TGCAGCGTCCGAGCCCGGAGAGCCCGAGCCCGGGACAGGGGGTCCTACGAGCAGTACTTC. This codes for CSVRARRARARDRGSYEQYF. This rearrangement joins TRBV29-1 to TRBJ2-7; 11 bases line up with TRBD1. The ends lost 6 bases at V and 1 base at J; junction bases unmatched: 23. CDR1 and CDR2 from the germline V gene are SQVTM and ANQGSEA. The CDR3 sequence is 20 residues long.

The count of this clone is one. The genes are TRBV11-1 and TRBJ2-7; 11 bases fit TRBD1. Germline trimming cut 4 bases from V and 0 bases from J; bases unmatched to any gene: 2. The CDR3 runs 15 residues. Germline CDR1 SGHAT, CDR2 FQDESV (reference sequence). The chain's CDR3 is CASSSGTGGSYEQYF. The CDR3 DNA reads TGTGCCAGCAGCTCTGGGACAGGGGGCTCCTACGAGCAGTACTTC. Drawing the rest from reference TRBV11-1 and TRBJ2-7, the complete variable domain is EAEVAQSPRYKITEKSQAVAFWCDPISGHATLYWYRQILGQGPELLVQFQDESVVDDSQLPKDRFSAERLKGVDSTLKIQPAELGDSAMYLCASSSGTGGSYEQYFGPGTRLTVT.

The J gene is TRBJ2-3, the V gene TRBV5-1; 13 nucleotides line up with TRBD2. Germline values: CDR1 SGHRS, CDR2 YFSETQ. Germline trimming cut 4 bases from V and 9 bases from J; bases unmatched to any gene: 14. This CDR3 has 17 residues. For the CDR3, the DNA is TGCGCCAGCAGCCGATCACTAGCGGGAGGGCCGGAGGGGACGCAGTATTTT. Amino acid sequence: CASSRSLAGGPEGTQYF.

The chain recombines TRBV5-1 with TRBJ2-7; D not certain. The V gene lost 2 bases and the J gene lost 0 bases, with 6 bases spanning the gap. The germline gives CDR1 SGHRS, CDR2 YFSETQ. This CDR3 region has 13 residues. The CDR3 is CASSLTASYEQYF. The CDR3 region has the DNA TGCGCCAGCAGCTTAACAGCCTCCTACGAGCAGTACTTC.

About this clone itself: The junction departs from the called germline gene at one end, perhaps through a read error. The chain is built from TRBV6-5 and TRBJ1-1; perhaps TRBD1 as D (5 bases). Germline CDR1 and CDR2: MNHEY and SVGAGI. The CDR3 consists of 15 residues. The CDR3 DNA follows: TGTGCCGGCAGTTACGGGGAGGCTGGGACGGGTGAAGCTTTCTTT. Translating gives CAGSYGEAGTGEAFF.

The CDR3 loop is CASSLAPRDTQYF. DNA of the CDR3: TGTGCCAGCAGCTTGGCACCTAGAGATACGCAGTATTTT. The chain joins TRBV5-4 to TRBJ2-3; D gene uncertain. Germline CDR1 and CDR2: SGHNT and YYREEE (reference sequence). Trimming left V 0 bases short and J 5 bases short, with 7 bases between. This CDR3 contains 13 residues.

The chain employs TRBV5-1 and TRBJ2-7; 7 nucleotides align to TRBD1. V lost 2 bases and J lost 3; bases outside the gene matches: 11. Germline V CDR1 and CDR2: SGHRS, YFSETQ. CDR3 length: 16 amino acids. The CDR3 region has the DNA TGCGCCAGCAGCTTAAGACAGGGAAGAGAGGGCTACGAGCAGTACTTC. Translating gives CASSLRQGREGYEQYF.

This sequence joins TRBV6-4 and TRBJ2-1; TRBD1 aligns across 9 bases. Germline trimming cut 4 bases from V and 8 bases from J; bases unmatched to any gene: 3. CDR3 length equals 13 residues. The germline CDR1 and CDR2 sequences are MRHNA and SNTAGT. The CDR3 DNA reads TGTGCCAGCAGTGGGGACAGGGATTATGAGCAGTTCTTC. Protein product: CASSGDRDYEQFF.

Written as DNA, the CDR3 is TGCGCCAGCGCCGGACACGGAGCGGGGGATGAGCAGTTCTTC. It translates to CASAGHGAGDEQFF. V usage is TRBV5-1 and J usage is TRBJ2-1; 8 nucleotides align to TRBD2. Germline V lookup: CDR1 SGHRS, CDR2 YFSETQ. V shed 7 bases and J 8 bases; nucleotides not matched to a gene: 11. The CDR3 runs to 14 residues.

This clone was seen once. The gene calls are TRBV28 and TRBJ1-4, with a possible D match to TRBD1 (5 bases). The CDR3 has 14 residues. The germline V and J ends were trimmed by 2 bases and 3 bases, with 7 bases remaining between them. The germline V gene has CDR1 MDHEN and CDR2 SYDVKM. This CDR3 is CASSLGGANEKLFF. The CDR3 nucleotides are TGTGCCAGCAGTTTAGGAGGGGCTAATGAAAAACTGTTTTTT.

V and J are TRBV28 and TRBJ2-3, with TRBD2 as a possible D gene (5 bases). Germline CDR1 MDHEN, CDR2 SYDVKM. V was pared by 5 bases and J by 9 bases, with 18 bases between. The CDR3 is 14 residues long. CDR3 residues: CASSTPTRIGTQYF. The CDR3, as DNA: TGTGCCAGCAGTACCCCTACTAGGATAGGAACGCAGTATTTT.

The rearrangement joins TRBV5-1 to TRBJ2-7, with TRBD1 matching over 10 bases. V lost 0 bases to trimming and J lost 1 base; unmatched junction nucleotides: 4. Germline assignment: CDR1 SGHRS and CDR2 YFSETQ. This CDR3 comprises 16 residues. The CDR3 bases are TGCGCCAGCAGCTTGGGGACAGGGGGTTATTCCTACGAGCAGTACTTC. This gives the protein CASSLGTGGYSYEQYF.

Only one count was recorded for this clone. This rearrangement joins TRBV28 to TRBJ1-5; maybe TRBD1 (5 bases). CDR3 size: 16 residues. The germline gives CDR1 MDHEN, CDR2 SYDVKM. The ends were cut back, 5 bases at V and 6 bases at J, with 20 bases in the middle. Here the CDR3 DNA reads TGTGCCAGCAGTGCCCCACTAGGAGGAGGGGCTCAGCCCCAGCATTTT. Protein sequence: CASSAPLGGGAQPQHF.

V gene TRBV29-1 combines with J gene TRBJ2-1, with 14 bases fitting TRBD2. The junction had 13 bases not matched to a gene; V was cut back by 6 bases and J by 6 bases. The CDR3 contains 17 residues. Germline-derived CDR1 and CDR2 are SQVTM and ANQGSEA. In nucleotides, the CDR3 is TGCAGCGTCGTATTCCCGGGACTAGCGGGAGCTTTCAATGAGCAGTTCTTC. It encodes CSVVFPGLAGAFNEQFF.

The J gene is TRBJ2-7, the V gene TRBV19, with D possibly being TRBD2 (6 bases). V was pared by 2 bases and J by 5 bases, with 13 bases between. From germline, CDR1 is LNHDA and CDR2 SQIVND (reference sequence). This CDR3 has 14 amino acids. The CDR3 DNA is TGTGCCAGTAGTATAAGGGGCAGGGAGGACGAGCAGTACTTC. Protein sequence: CASSIRGREDEQYF.

The CDR3 DNA is TGTGCCACCAGCAGAGATAAGGGGGGCAATCAGCCCCAGCATTTT. This gives the protein CATSRDKGGNQPQHF. The chain recombines TRBV15 with TRBJ1-5; D possibly corresponds to TRBD1 (6 bases). Germline V gene lookup returns CDR1 LNHNV and CDR2 YYDKDF (reference sequence). The germline V and J ends were trimmed by 0 bases and 2 bases, with 8 bases remaining between them. This CDR3 has 15 residues.

V and J are TRBV2 and TRBJ2-5; 8 bases line up with TRBD2. After removal of 2 bases from V and 2 bases from J, the junction contained 10 bases not matched to a gene. This CDR3 has 17 amino acids. From germline, CDR1 is SNHLY and CDR2 FYNNEI. The CDR3 nucleotides are TGTGCCAGCAGTGAAAAGTGGTTGACTAGCGCTCAAGAGACCCAGTACTTC. Its protein product is CASSEKWLTSAQETQYF.

The chain has TRBV29-1 and TRBJ1-4; D may be TRBD1 (5 bases). V shed 4 bases and J shed 0 bases, with 9 bases lying between them. The CDR3 is made up of 14 amino acids. Germline V gene data show CDR1 as SQVTM and CDR2 as ANQGSEA. The CDR3 DNA sequence: TGCAGCGTTGGGTGGGGCACAACTAATGAAAAACTGTTTTTT. Translated: CSVGWGTTNEKLFF.

V and J are TRBV9 and TRBJ1-3, with no clear D. CDR1 and CDR2 from the germline V gene are SGDLS and YYNGEE. There are 15 residues in the CDR3. With 0 bases removed from V and 3 bases from J, the gap between germline ends came to 10 bases. CDR3 nucleotides: TGTGCCAGCAGCGTAGTTCCCGCCGGTGGAAACACCATATATTTT. This codes for CASSVVPAGGNTIYF.

The rearrangement joins TRBV11-2 to TRBJ2-5; 7 nucleotides align to TRBD1. V lost 1 base to trimming and J lost 5 bases; unmatched junction nucleotides: 10. Germline V CDR1 and CDR2: SGHAT, FQNNGV. There are 16 residues in the CDR3. The CDR3 nucleotides are TGTGCCAGCAGCTTAGGCTCCTGGGACAGCGCGGAGACCCAGTACTTC. Encoded protein: CASSLGSWDSAETQYF. The complete variable domain, with remaining parts taken from reference TRBV11-2 and TRBJ2-5, reads EAGVAQSPRYKIIEKRQSVAFWCNPISGHATLYWYQQILGQGPKLLIQFQNNGVVDDSQLPKDRFSAERLKGVDSTLKIQPAKLEDSAVYLCASSLGSWDSAETQYFGPGTRLLVL.

The chain employs TRBV28 and TRBJ1-5; D is unresolved. This CDR3 is 15 amino acids long. V was pared by 1 base and J by 8 bases, with 15 bases between. Germline CDR1 is MDHEN and CDR2 is SYDVKM. CDR3 sequence: CASSLLSSGGEPQHF. CDR3 nucleotide sequence: TGTGCCAGCAGTTTATTAAGCAGTGGAGGCGAGCCCCAGCATTTT.

The V call is TRBV2, the J call TRBJ2-7; D perhaps matches TRBD1 (6 bases). The CDR3 totals 14 residues. V was pared by 3 bases and J by 2 bases, with 11 bases between. Per the germline V gene, CDR1 is SNHLY and CDR2 is FYNNEI. The CDR3 bases are TGTGCCAGCAGTGAGACAGGATTTGCCTACGAGCAGTACTTC. Translation: CASSETGFAYEQYF.

CDR3 bases: TGTGCCAGTAGTAGCCCCGGGACAGGGGGCTACGAGCAGTACTTC. Its protein is CASSSPGTGGYEQYF. The chain links TRBV19 to TRBJ2-7, with 11 bases aligning to TRBD1. V lost 4 bases, J lost 3 bases, and 5 bases stayed unmatched. The CDR3 is 15 amino acids. In germline, CDR1 is LNHDA, CDR2 SQIVND (reference sequence).